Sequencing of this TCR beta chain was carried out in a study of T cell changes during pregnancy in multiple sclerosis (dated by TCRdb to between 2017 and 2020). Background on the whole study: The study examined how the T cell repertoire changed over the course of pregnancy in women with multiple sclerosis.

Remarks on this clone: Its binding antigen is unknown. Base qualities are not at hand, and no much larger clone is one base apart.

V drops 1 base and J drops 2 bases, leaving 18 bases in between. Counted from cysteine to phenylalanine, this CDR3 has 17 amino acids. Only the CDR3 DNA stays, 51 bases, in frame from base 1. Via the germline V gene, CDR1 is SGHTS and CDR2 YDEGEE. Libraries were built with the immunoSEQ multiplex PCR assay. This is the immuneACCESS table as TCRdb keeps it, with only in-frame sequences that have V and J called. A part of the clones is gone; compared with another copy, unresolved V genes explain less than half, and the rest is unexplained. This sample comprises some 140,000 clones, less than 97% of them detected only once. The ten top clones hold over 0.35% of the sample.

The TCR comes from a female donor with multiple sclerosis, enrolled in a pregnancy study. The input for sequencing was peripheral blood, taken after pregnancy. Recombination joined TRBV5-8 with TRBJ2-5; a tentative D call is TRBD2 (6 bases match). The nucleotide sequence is TGTGCCAGCAGCTTGTTTGGAGGGCTACAGACTCAAGAGACCCAGTACTTC. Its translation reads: CASSLFGGLQTQETQYF.